This T cell receptor beta chain was observed in a study of CD8+CD57+ T cells in acquired aplastic anemia. As for the study in general: Sorted cells (CD4+ and CD8+) yielded DNA amounts that averaged approximately 3.2 ug. General study results and limits: Patients showed no significant difference from controls in CD8+ Simpson's diversity. Common to patients and controls were 25 to 30 CD8+ CDR3 sequences.

Genomic DNA constituted the template upon which TCR beta VDJ and CDR3 profiling was performed. TCRdb processed the reads anew with MiXCR; each CDR3 protein has one entry. This sample has around 400,000 distinct CDR3 sequences, with about two thirds found just once. Trimming cost V 6 bases and J 2 bases; bases outside gene matches: 6. CDR1 and CDR2 from the germline V gene are SGHAT and FQDESV (reference sequence). This CDR3 contains 15 residues. A note on this clonotype: The antigen is undetermined.

The genes are TRBV11-1 and TRBJ2-7; TRBD1 matches at 11 bases. The specimen was sorted CD4+, CD8+, or CD8+CD57+ T cells (not recorded which) from PBMCs. The sequence came from a human donor in good health, serving as a control. For the CDR3, the DNA is TGTGCCAGCAGTTTTCCGGGACAGGGGGCCTACGAGCAGTACTTC. Its protein product is CASSFPGQGAYEQYF. Supplemented by reference TRBV11-1 and TRBJ2-7, the full variable domain reads EAEVAQSPRYKITEKSQAVAFWCDPISGHATLYWYRQILGQGPELLVQFQDESVVDDSQLPKDRFSAERLKGVDSTLKIQPAELGDSAMYLCASSFPGQGAYEQYFGPGTRLTVT.